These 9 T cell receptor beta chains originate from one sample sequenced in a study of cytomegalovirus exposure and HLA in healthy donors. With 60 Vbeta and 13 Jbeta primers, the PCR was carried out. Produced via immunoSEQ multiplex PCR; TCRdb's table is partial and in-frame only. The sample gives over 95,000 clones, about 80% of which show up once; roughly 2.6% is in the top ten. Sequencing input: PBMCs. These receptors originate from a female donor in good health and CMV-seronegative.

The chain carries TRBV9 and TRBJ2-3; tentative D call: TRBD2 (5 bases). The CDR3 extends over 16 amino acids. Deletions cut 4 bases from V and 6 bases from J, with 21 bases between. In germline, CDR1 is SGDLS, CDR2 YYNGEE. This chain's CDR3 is CASSPRGLTYLDTQYF. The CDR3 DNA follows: TGTGCCAGCAGCCCCCGAGGACTGACCTACCTCGATACGCAGTATTTT.

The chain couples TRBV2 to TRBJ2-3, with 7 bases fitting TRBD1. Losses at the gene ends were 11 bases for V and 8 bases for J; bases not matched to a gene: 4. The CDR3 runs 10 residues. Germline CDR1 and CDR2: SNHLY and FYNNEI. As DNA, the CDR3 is TGTGCCGGACAGGCGGGTACGCAGTATTTT. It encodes CAGQAGTQYF.

CDR3 protein: CASSQDREGVGPRGEQFF. The CDR3, as DNA: TGCGCCAGCAGCCAAGATCGCGAGGGGGTGGGGCCGCGCGGTGAGCAGTTCTTC. The gene calls are TRBV4-1 and TRBJ2-1; TRBD1 is a possible D gene (6 bases). The CDR3 sequence is 18 residues long. The germline V gene has CDR1 MGHRA and CDR2 YSYEKL. V was trimmed by 0 bases and J by 9 bases, leaving 24 bases between them.

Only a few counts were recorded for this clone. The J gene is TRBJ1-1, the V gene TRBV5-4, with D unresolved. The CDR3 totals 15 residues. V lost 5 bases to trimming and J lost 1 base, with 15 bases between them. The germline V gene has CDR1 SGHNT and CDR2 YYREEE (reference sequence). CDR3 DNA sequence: TGTGCCAGCAGACCAGCTGGGGAGTGGAACACTGAAGCTTTCTTT. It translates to CASRPAGEWNTEAFF.

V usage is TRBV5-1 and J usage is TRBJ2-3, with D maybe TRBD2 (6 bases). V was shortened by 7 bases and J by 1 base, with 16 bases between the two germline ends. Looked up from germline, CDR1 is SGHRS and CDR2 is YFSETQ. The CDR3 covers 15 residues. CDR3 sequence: CASVPGGGGTDTQYF. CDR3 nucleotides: TGCGCCAGCGTCCCAGGCGGAGGGGGCACAGATACGCAGTATTTT.

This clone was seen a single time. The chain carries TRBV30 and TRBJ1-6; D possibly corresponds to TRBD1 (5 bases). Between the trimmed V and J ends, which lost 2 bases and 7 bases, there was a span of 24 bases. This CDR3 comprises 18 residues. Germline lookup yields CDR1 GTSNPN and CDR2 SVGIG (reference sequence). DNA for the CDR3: TGTGCCTGGAGTCATGGGGAATGGGGCCCTTCCCCCAATTCACCCCTCCACTTT. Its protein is CAWSHGEWGPSPNSPLHF. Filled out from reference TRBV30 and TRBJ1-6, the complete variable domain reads SQTIHQWPATLVQPVGSPLSLECTVEGTSNPNLYWYRQAAGRGLQLLFYSVGIGQISSEVPQNLSASRPQDRQFILSSKKLLLSDSGFYLCAWSHGEWGPSPNSPLHFGNGTRLTVT.

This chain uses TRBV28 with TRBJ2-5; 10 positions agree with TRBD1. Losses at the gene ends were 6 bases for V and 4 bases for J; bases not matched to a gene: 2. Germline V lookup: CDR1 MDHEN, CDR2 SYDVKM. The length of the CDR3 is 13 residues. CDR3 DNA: TGTGCCAGCAGGACAGGGGGCGGAGAGACCCAGTACTTC. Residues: CASRTGGGETQYF.

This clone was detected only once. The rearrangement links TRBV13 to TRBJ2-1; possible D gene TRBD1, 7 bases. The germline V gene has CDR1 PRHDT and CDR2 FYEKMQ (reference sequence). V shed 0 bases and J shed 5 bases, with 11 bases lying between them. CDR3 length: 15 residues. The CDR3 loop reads CASSLGRRGDNEQFF. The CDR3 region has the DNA TGTGCCAGCAGCTTAGGCCGCAGGGGGGACAATGAGCAGTTCTTC.

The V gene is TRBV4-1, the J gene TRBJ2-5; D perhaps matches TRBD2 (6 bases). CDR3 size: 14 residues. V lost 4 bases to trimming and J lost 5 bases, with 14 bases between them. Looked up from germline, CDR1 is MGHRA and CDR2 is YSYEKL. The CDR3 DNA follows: TGCGCCAGCAGCCTAACGACTAGTACGGAGACCCAGTACTTC. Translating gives CASSLTTSTETQYF.